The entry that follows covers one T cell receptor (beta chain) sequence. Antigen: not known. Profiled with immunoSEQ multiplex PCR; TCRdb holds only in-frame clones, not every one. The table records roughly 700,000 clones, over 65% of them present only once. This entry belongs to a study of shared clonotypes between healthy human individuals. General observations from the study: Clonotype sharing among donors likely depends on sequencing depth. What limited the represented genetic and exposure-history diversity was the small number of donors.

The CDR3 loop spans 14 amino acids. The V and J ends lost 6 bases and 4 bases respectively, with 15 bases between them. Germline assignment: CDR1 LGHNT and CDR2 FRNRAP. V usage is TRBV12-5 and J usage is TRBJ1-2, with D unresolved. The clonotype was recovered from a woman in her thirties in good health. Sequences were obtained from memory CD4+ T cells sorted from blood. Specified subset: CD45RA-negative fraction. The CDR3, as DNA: TGTGCTAGTGGATCCGGGGATCGCGGCTATGGCTACACCTTC. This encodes CASGSGDRGYGYTF.